This T cell receptor beta chain was captured by sequencing in a study of blood T cells in healthy people across ages. V shed 0 bases and J 0 bases; nucleotides not matched to a gene: 2. The germline CDR1 and CDR2 sequences are DFQATT and SNEGSKA (reference sequence). This CDR3 has 15 amino acids. The second PCR ran about 6 to 11 cycles with a sample-barcoded 5' primer and J-beta primers. A single record per CDR3 protein comes from TCRdb applying MiXCR to the 5' RACE reads. The profile shows about 1.6 million distinct CDR3 sequences, roughly 32% of them singletons. This clonotype appeared a few times. This chain uses TRBV20-1 with TRBJ2-1; 7 nucleotides align to TRBD2. Sequenced material: blood. The clonotype was recovered from a woman aged 25 to 45 in good health. This chain's CDR3 is CSARDWGGSYNEQFF. The CDR3 DNA follows: TGCAGTGCTAGAGATTGGGGGGGCTCCTACAATGAGCAGTTCTTC.